This T cell receptor beta chain was found in a study of cytotoxic CD8 clonotypes in ibrutinib-treated CLL. Whole-study context: Response samples were drawn at a median of around 11 months of treatment, range 6 to 36.

Trimming took 2 bases from V and 5 from J, leaving 13 bases between them. The CDR3 contains 14 residues. CDR1 and CDR2 from the germline V gene are MNHEY and SVGAGI. This clone showed up just a few times. Repertoires were generated with immunoSEQ multiplex PCR, while TCRdb's copy carries only in-frame clones and drops some. This sample has roughly 30,000 clones, with 60% to 85% found just once. Sample: PBMCs, taken after 36 months of ibrutinib treatment. The sequence was collected from a human donor with chronic lymphocytic leukemia. The rearrangement uses TRBV6-5 and TRBJ2-7; perhaps TRBD2 as D (5 bases). In DNA, the CDR3 is TGTGCCAGCAGTTACCGACCCTCCGGGGACGAGCAGTACTTC. Its protein is CASSYRPSGDEQYF.